The following is a TCR beta chain sequence with its context. Per the original methods: How many nucleated cells were present was estimated from reference gene primer amplification. Clones were read by immunoSEQ multiplex PCR, and TCRdb kept only the in-frame ones, dropping some. V and J calls plus clone size are reproduced from that table; the DNA served to infer D and trimming. The sample contains hundreds of thousands of clones, about 90% of which appear only once. The data originate from a study of blood T cell repertoires in COVID-19. Losses at the gene ends were 2 bases for V and 4 bases for J; bases not matched to a gene: 6. Germline CDR1 WNHNN, CDR2 SYGVQD (reference sequence). This CDR3 comprises 16 residues. Participants were aged about 18 to 95 years, lived in 24 US areas, and enrolled virtually. Cohorts were based on clinical histories the participants reported.

The source of this sequence is a man in his forties or fifties in a cohort exposed to, infected with or recovered from COVID-19 (not recorded which). The rearrangement joins TRBV10-1 to TRBJ2-1; 9 bases are shared with TRBD2. The sequenced material came from PBMCs or T cells enriched from blood (not recorded which). In DNA form, the CDR3 reads TGCGCCAGCAGTGAGGAGGGGCGGGAGGGTTACAATGAGCAGTTCTTC. It encodes CASSEEGREGYNEQFF.